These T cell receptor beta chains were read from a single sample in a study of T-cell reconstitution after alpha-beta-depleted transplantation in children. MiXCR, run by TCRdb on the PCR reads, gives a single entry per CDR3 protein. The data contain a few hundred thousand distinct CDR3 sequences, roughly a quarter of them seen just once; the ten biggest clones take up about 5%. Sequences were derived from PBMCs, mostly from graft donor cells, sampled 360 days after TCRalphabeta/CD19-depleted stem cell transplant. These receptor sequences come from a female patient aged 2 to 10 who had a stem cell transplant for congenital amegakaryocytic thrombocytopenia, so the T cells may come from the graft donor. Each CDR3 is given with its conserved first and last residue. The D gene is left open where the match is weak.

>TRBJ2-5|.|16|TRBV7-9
CASSFLHSATQETQYF
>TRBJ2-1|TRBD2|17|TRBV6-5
CASSYPTGSGGANEQFF
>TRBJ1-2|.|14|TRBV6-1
CASTEATGYKGYTF
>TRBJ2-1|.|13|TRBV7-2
CASEKPYLNEQFF
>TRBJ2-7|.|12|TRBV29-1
CSVVPSSGEQYF
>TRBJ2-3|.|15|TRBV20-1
CSARDSGIGTDTQYF
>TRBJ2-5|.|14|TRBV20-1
CSASHIGVLGTQYF
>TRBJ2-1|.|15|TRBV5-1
CASSLAAALYNEQFF
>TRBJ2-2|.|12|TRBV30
CAWNRGTGELFF
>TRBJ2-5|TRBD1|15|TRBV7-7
CASSFNRGSVETQYF
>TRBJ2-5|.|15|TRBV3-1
CASSQFAGPKETQYF
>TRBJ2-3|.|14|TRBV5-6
CASSFRTSTDTQYF
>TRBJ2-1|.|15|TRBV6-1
CASSPQGRVGNEQFF
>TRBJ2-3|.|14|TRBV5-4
CASSLRIRTDTQYF
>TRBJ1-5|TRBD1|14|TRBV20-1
CSAGTGMENQPQHF
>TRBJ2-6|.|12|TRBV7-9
CASRDGANVLTF
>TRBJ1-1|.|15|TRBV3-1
CASSQDRGANTEAFF
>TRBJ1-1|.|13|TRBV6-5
CASSYSRGTEAFF
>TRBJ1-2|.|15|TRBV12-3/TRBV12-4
CASSLDRLLNYGDTF
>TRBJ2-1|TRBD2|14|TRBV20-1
CSAPGASGNNEQFF
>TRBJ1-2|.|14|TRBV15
CATSSQLLPYGYTF
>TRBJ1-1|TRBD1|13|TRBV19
CASTGQGGTEAFF